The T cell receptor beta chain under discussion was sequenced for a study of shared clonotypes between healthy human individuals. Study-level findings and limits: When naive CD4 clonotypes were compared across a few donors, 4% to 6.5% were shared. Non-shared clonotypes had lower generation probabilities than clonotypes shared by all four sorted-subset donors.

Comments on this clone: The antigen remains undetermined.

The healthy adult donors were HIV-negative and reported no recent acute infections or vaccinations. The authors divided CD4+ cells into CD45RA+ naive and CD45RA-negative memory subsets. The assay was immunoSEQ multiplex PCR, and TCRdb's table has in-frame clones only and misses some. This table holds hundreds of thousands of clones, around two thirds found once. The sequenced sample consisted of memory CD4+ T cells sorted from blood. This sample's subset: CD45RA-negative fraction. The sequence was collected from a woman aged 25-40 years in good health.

Written as DNA, the CDR3 is TGTGCCAGTAGTATATCTAGAGGTTGGCTTGAGCAGTTCTTC. Amino acids: CASSISRGWLEQFF. The chain combines TRBV19 with TRBJ2-1, with D unclear. CDR3 length: 14 amino acids. Between the trimmed V and J ends, which lost 2 bases and 9 bases, there was a span of 14 bases. Germline V CDR1 and CDR2: LNHDA, SQIVND (reference sequence).